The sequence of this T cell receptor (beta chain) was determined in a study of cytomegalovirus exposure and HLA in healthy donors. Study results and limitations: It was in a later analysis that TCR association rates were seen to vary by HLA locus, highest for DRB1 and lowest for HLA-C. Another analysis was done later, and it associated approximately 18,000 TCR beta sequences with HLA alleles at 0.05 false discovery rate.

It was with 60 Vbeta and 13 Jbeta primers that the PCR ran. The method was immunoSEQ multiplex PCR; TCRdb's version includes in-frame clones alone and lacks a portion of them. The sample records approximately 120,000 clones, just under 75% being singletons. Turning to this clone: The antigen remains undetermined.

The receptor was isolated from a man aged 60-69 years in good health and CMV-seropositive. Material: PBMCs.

The CDR3 region has the DNA TGTGCCAGCAGTTTTCCGCGCAGGGGGGTAGTACCCCTCCACTTT. It yields the protein CASSFPRRGVVPLHF. The V and J genes are TRBV28 and TRBJ1-6; TRBD1 matches 7 bases. Germline V gene data show CDR1 as MDHEN and CDR2 as SYDVKM. J was trimmed by 12 bases and V by 3 bases; bases with no gene match: 11. The CDR3 consists of 15 residues.